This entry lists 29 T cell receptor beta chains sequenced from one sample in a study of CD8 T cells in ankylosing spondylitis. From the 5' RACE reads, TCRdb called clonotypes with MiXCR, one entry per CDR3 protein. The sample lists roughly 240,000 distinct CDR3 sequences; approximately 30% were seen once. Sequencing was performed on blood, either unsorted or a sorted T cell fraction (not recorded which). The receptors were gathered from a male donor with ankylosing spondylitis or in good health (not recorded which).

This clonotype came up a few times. In DNA, the CDR3 is TGCGCCAGCAGCTTGGGGACGACAGGGAAAGGTAATGAGCAGTTCTTC. Translating gives CASSLGTTGKGNEQFF. This chain joins TRBV5-1 and TRBJ2-1, with TRBD1 matching over 7 bases. Germline V gene lookup returns CDR1 SGHRS and CDR2 YFSETQ. This CDR3 region has 16 residues. V trimming: 0 bases; J trimming: 7 bases; junction bases outside the gene matches: 10.

The CDR3 DNA follows: TGCGCCAGCAGCGGAGGGACAGTGGGTTCACCCCTCCACTTT. This encodes CASSGGTVGSPLHF. The J gene is TRBJ1-6, the V gene TRBV5-1, with TRBD1 identical over 7 bases. CDR3 length equals 14 residues. Trimming removed 4 bases from V and 9 bases from J; junction bases left unmatched: 7. The V gene's germline CDR1 is SGHRS and CDR2 YFSETQ.

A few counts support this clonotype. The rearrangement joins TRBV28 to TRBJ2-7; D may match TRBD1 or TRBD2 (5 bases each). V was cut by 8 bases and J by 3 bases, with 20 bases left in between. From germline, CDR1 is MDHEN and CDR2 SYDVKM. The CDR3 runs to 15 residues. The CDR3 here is CASRPGTDLDYEQYF. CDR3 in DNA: TGTGCCAGCCGGCCTGGGACGGACCTAGACTACGAGCAGTACTTC.

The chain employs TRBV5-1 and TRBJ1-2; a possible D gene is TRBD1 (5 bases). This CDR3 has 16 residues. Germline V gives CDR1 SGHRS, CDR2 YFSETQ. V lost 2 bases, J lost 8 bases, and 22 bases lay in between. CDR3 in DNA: TGCGCCAGCAGCTTTGTGGCAGGGACTAATTCTCAAGGCTACACCTTC. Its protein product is CASSFVAGTNSQGYTF.

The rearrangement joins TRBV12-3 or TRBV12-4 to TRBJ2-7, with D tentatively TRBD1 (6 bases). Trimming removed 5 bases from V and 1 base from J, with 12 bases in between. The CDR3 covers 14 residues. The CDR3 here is CASSTGRGSYEQYF. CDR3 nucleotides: TGTGCCAGCAGTACAGGCAGGGGTTCCTACGAGCAGTACTTC.

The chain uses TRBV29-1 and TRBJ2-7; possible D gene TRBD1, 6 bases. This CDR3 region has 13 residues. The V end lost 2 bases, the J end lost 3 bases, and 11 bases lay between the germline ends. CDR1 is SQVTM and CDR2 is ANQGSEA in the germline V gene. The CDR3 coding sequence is TGCAGCGTTGAATCTGGGGGCGGCTACGAGCAGTACTTC. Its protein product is CSVESGGGYEQYF.

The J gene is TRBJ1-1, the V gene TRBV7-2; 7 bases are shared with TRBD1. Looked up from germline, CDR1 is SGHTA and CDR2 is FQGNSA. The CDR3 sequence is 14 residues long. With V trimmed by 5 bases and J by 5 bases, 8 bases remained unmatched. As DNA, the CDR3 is TGTGCCAGCAGCAGACAGGGAGGAGGTACTGAAGCTTTCTTT. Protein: CASSRQGGGTEAFF.

The CDR3 reads CSAQGQKTEAFF. For the CDR3, the DNA is TGCAGTGCCCAGGGGCAAAAAACTGAAGCTTTCTTT. This chain links TRBV20-1 with TRBJ1-1, with D tentatively TRBD1 (6 bases). V dropped 6 bases and J dropped 5 bases, with 13 bases sitting between them. CDR1 and CDR2 (germline): DFQATT, SNEGSKA (reference sequence). This CDR3 spans 12 amino acids.

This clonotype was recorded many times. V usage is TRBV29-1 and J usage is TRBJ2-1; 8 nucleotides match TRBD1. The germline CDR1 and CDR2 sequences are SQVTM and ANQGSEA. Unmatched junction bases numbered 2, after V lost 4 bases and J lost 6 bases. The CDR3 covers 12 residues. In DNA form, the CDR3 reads TGCAGCGTTGGGACAGGGATCAATGAGCAGTTCTTC. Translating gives CSVGTGINEQFF.

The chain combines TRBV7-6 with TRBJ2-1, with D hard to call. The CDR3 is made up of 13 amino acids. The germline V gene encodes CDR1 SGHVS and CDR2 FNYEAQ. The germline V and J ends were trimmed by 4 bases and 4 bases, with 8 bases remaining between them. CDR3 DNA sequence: TGTGCCAGCAGCTACGACGGATACAATGAGCAGTTCTTC. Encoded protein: CASSYDGYNEQFF.

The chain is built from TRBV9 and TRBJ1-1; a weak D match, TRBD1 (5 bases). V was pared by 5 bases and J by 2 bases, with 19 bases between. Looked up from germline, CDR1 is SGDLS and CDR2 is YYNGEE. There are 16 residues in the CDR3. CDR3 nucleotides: TGTGCCAGCAGTGTTGAGCCCGGGACCCTAAACACTGAAGCTTTCTTT. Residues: CASSVEPGTLNTEAFF.

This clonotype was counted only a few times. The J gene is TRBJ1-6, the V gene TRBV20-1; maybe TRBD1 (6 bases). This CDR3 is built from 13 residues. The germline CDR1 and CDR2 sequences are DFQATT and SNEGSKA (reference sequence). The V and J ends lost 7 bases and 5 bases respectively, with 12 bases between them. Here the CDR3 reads CSVTGGHNSPLHF. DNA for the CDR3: TGCAGTGTTACGGGGGGGCATAATTCACCCCTCCACTTT.

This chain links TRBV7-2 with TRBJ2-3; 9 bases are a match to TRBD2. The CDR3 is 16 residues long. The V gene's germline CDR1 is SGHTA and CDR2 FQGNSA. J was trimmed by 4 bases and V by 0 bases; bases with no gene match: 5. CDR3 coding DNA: TGTGCCAGCAGCTTAGCAGCGGGGGGTGTGGCAGATACGCAGTATTTT. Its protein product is CASSLAAGGVADTQYF. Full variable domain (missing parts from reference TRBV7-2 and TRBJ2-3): GAGVSQSPSNKVTEKGKDVELRCDPISGHTALYWYRQSLGQGLEFLIYFQGNSAPDKSGLPSDRFSAERTGGSVSTLTIQRTQQEDSAVYLCASSLAAGGVADTQYFGPGTRLTVL.

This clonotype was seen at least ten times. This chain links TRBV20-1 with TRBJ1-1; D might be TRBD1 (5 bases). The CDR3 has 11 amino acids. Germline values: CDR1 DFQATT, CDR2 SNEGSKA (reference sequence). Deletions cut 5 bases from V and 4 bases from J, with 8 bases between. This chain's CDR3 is CSAPRGTEAFF. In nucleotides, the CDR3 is TGCAGTGCTCCGAGGGGCACTGAAGCTTTCTTT.

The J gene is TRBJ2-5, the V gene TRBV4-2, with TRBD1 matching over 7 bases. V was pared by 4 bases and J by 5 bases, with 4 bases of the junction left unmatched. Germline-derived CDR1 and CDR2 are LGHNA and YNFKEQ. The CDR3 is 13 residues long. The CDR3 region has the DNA TGTGCCAGCAGCCTGACAGGGTCGGAGACCCAGTACTTC. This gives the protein CASSLTGSETQYF.

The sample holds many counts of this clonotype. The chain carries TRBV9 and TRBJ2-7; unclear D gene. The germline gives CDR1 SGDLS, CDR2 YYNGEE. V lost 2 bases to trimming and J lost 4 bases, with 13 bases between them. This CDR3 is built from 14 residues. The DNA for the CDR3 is TGTGCCAGCAGCGTCAGAGGTCTAGGATACGAGCAGTACTTC. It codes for CASSVRGLGYEQYF.

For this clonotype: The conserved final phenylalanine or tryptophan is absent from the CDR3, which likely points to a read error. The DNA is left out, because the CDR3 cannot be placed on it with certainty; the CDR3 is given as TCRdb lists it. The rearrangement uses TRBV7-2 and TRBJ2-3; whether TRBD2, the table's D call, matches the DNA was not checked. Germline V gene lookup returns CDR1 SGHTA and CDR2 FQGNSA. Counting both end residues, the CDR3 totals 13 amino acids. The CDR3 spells CASSLWAGGHVFN.

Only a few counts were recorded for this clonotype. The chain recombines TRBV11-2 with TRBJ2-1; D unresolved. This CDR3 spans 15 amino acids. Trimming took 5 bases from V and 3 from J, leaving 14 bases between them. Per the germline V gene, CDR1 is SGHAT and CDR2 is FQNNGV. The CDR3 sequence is CASSGNEVIYNEQFF. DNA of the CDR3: TGTGCCAGCAGCGGCAATGAGGTAATCTACAATGAGCAGTTCTTC.

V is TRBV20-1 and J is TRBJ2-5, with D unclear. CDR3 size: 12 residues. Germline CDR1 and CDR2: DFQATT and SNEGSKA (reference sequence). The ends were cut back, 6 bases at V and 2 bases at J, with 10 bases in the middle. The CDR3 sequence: CSADSGQETQYF. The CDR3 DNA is TGCAGTGCAGACTCAGGACAAGAGACCCAGTACTTC.

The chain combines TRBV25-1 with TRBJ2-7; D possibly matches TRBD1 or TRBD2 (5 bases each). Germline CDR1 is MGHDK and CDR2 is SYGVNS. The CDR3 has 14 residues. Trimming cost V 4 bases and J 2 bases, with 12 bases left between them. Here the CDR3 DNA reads TGTGCCAGCAGTGTCGGGACCGGTACCTACGAGCAGTACTTC. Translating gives CASSVGTGTYEQYF.

CDR3 residues: CATSRGDGNYGYTF. CDR3 nucleotide sequence: TGTGCCACCAGCAGAGGGGACGGGAACTATGGCTACACCTTC. The chain links TRBV15 to TRBJ1-2, with D perhaps TRBD1 (5 bases). The length of the CDR3 is 14 residues. Trimming took off 1 base at V and 2 bases at J, with 8 bases between the two ends. The germline V gene encodes CDR1 LNHNV and CDR2 YYDKDF (reference sequence). Full variable domain (rest looked up from reference TRBV15 and TRBJ1-2): DAMVIQNPRYQVTQFGKPVTLSCSQTLNHNVMYWYQQKSSQAPKLLFHYYDKDFNNEADTPDNFQSRRPNTSFCFLDIRSPGLGDTAMYLCATSRGDGNYGYTFGSGTRLTVV.

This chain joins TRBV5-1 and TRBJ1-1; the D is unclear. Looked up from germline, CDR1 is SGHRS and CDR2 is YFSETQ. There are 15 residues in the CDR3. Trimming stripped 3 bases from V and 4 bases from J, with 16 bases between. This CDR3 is CASSSDVREGTEAFF. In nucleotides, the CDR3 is TGCGCCAGCAGCTCTGATGTAAGGGAGGGCACTGAAGCTTTCTTT.

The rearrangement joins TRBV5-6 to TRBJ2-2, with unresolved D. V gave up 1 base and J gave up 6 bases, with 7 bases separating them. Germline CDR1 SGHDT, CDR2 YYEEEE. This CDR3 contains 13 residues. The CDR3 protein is CASSLTNPGELFF. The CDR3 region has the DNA TGTGCCAGCAGCTTGACTAACCCCGGGGAGCTGTTTTTT.

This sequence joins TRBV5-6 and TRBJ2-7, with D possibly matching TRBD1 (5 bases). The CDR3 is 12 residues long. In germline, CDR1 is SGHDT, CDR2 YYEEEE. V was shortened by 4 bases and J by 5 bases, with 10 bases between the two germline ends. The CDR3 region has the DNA TGTGCCAGCAGCGCAACAGGTAACGAGCAGTACTTC. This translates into CASSATGNEQYF. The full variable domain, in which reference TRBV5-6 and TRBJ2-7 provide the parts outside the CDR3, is DAGVTQSPTHLIKTRGQQVTLRCSPKSGHDTVSWYQQALGQGPQFIFQYYEEEERQRGNFPDRFSGHQFPNYSSELNVNALLLGDSALYLCASSATGNEQYFGPGTRLTVT.

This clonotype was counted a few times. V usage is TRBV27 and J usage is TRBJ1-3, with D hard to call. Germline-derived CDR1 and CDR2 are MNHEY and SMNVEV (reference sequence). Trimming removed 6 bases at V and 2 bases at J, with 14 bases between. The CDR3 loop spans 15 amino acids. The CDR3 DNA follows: TGTGCCAGCAGCAGCCGGGCCATCCCTGGAAACACCATATATTTT. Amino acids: CASSSRAIPGNTIYF.

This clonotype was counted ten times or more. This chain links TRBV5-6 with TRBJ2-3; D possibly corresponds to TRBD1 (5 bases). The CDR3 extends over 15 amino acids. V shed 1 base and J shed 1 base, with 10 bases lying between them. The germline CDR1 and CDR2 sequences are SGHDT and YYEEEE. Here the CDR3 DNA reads TGTGCCAGCAGCTTGAGCAGGGAAGGCACAGATACGCAGTATTTT. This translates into CASSLSREGTDTQYF.

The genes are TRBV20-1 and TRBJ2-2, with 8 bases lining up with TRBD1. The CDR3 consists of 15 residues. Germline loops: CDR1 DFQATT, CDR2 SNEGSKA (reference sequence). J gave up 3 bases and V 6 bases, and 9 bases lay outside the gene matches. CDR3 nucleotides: TGCAGTGCCCCCCAGGGGGCCCGAGACACCGGGGAGCTGTTTTTT. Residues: CSAPQGARDTGELFF.

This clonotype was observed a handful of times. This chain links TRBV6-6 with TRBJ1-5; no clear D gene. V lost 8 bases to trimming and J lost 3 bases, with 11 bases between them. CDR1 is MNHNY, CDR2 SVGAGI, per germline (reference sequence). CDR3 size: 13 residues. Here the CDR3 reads CASSTWNNQPQHF. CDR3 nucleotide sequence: TGTGCCAGCTCAACGTGGAACAATCAGCCCCAGCATTTT.

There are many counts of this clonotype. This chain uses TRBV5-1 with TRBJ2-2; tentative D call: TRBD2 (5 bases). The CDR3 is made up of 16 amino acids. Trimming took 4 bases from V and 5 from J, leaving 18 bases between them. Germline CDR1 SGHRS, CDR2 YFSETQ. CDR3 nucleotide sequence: TGCGCCAGCAGCCCTTCGGACGGAGGTCGAACCGGGGAGCTGTTTTTT. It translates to CASSPSDGGRTGELFF.